The clone carrying this T cell receptor (beta chain) was observed once. The sample belongs to a study of blood T cell repertoires in COVID-19. Study at large: In each case, the material was cDNA or gDNA derived from T cells, B-cell-depleted T cells, or PBMCs.

V was cut by 3 bases and J by 7 bases, with 18 bases left in between. CDR1 SGHTA and CDR2 FQGNSA come from the germline V gene. The CDR3 is made up of 15 amino acids. Original handling: Amplified reference gene primers provided the basis for estimating nucleated cell counts. Sequencing was performed with immunoSEQ multiplex PCR; in TCRdb, only in-frame clones are kept and a portion is missing. That table is the source of V, J and clone size, and D and trimming were worked out from the DNA. The sample has 130,000 to 150,000 clones, almost 90% seen once; the top ten hold approximately 2.4%. The receptor comes from a human donor in a cohort sampled during active COVID-19. The chain joins TRBV7-2 to TRBJ1-1; the D gene is possibly TRBD1 (6 bases). The sample consisted of peripheral blood. The DNA of the CDR3 is TGTGCCAGCAGCTTTATGGGAGGGGGACCCGGTGAAGCTTTCTTT. Its protein product is CASSFMGGGPGEAFF. The full variable domain, its missing parts supplied by reference TRBV7-2 and TRBJ1-1, is GAGVSQSPSNKVTEKGKDVELRCDPISGHTALYWYRQSLGQGLEFLIYFQGNSAPDKSGLPSDRFSAERTGGSVSTLTIQRTQQEDSAVYLCASSFMGGGPGEAFFGQGTRLTVV.